Presented here are 9 T cell receptor beta chains from one specimen sequenced in a study of molecular identifiers for immune sequencing clone quantification. TCRdb processed the PCR reads anew with MiXCR; each CDR3 protein has one entry. This sample yields over 100,000 distinct CDR3 sequences, of which about a third are seen a single time; 9% to 10% belongs to the top ten. Sequencing was performed on naive CD8+ T cells from blood, with Jurkat cell RNA spiked in. Indicated subset: FACS-sorted CD8+CD4-CCR7+CD45RA+ naive T cells. The receptors originated from a human donor in good health. Some libraries in this study had Jurkat cell RNA spiked in.

The chain is built from TRBV9 and TRBJ2-2; D unresolved. V shed 0 bases and J shed 4 bases, with 7 bases lying between them. Germline CDR1 is SGDLS and CDR2 is YYNGEE. There are 14 residues in the CDR3. CDR3 amino acids: CASSVEVGTGELFF. The CDR3 DNA sequence: TGTGCCAGCAGCGTAGAAGTGGGCACCGGGGAGCTGTTTTTT. The whole variable domain, remainder taken from reference TRBV9 and TRBJ2-2, is DSGVTQTPKHLITATGQRVTLRCSPRSGDLSVYWYQQSLDQGLQFLIQYYNGEERAKGNILERFSAQQFPDLHSELNLSSLELGDSALYFCASSVEVGTGELFFGEGSRLTVL.

The V gene is TRBV7-9, the J gene TRBJ2-1; 7 bases agree with TRBD2. Germline lookup yields CDR1 SEHNR and CDR2 FQNEAQ (reference sequence). The V segment lost 3 bases and the J segment 1 base; nucleotides outside the gene matches: 3. The CDR3 is made up of 15 amino acids. This CDR3 is CASSFTGGSYNEQFF. The CDR3 bases are TGTGCCAGCAGCTTTACCGGGGGGTCCTACAATGAGCAGTTCTTC. The whole variable domain, filled in from reference TRBV7-9 and TRBJ2-1, reads DTGVSQNPRHKITKRGQNVTFRCDPISEHNRLYWYRQTLGQGPEFLTYFQNEAQLEKSRLLSDRFSAERPKGSFSTLEIQRTEQGDSAMYLCASSFTGGSYNEQFFGPGTRLTVL.

This clonotype was detected ten times or more. The chain couples TRBV2 to TRBJ2-5, with TRBD2 matching over 8 bases. There are 16 residues in the CDR3. Germline V gene lookup returns CDR1 SNHLY and CDR2 FYNNEI. Trimming took 2 bases from V and 3 from J; bases not matched to a gene: 8. For the CDR3, the DNA is TGTGCCAGCAGTGAATACGGTAGCGGGGTAAAAGAGACCCAGTACTTC. Protein: CASSEYGSGVKETQYF.

The DNA of the CDR3 is TGTGCCAGCAGCTCGCCCCGAGAGACCCAGTACTTC. Translating gives CASSSPRETQYF. The J gene is TRBJ2-5, the V gene TRBV7-9; D is unresolved. From germline, CDR1 is SEHNR and CDR2 FQNEAQ (reference sequence). The V end was cut by 4 bases, the J end by 4 bases, with 7 bases between. This CDR3 is 12 amino acids long.

The chain uses TRBV28 and TRBJ2-5; D could derive from TRBD1 or TRBD2 (5 bases each). The CDR3 covers 14 residues. CDR1 is MDHEN, CDR2 SYDVKM, per germline. V was trimmed by 6 bases and J by 3 bases, leaving 14 bases between them. This CDR3 reads CASSAVGAKETQYF. In DNA form, the CDR3 reads TGTGCCAGCAGCGCCGTCGGGGCTAAAGAGACCCAGTACTTC.

The V and J genes are TRBV11-2 and TRBJ2-3; no firm D call. This CDR3 region has 13 residues. With 1 base removed from V and 2 bases from J, the gap between germline ends came to 4 bases. Per germline, CDR1 SGHAT and CDR2 FQNNGV. The CDR3 nucleotides are TGTGCCAGCAGCTTAGGGTACACAGATACGCAGTATTTT. It is translated as CASSLGYTDTQYF.

The sample holds many counts of this clonotype. The chain employs TRBV20-1 and TRBJ2-7; 7 positions match TRBD1. Germline values: CDR1 DFQATT, CDR2 SNEGSKA (reference sequence). V shed 0 bases and J 3 bases; nucleotides not matched to a gene: 5. The CDR3 extends over 14 amino acids. The CDR3 loop is CSARDDRELYEQYF. As DNA, the CDR3 is TGCAGTGCTAGAGATGACAGGGAGCTCTACGAGCAGTACTTC.

CDR3 in DNA: TGTGCCAGCAGTCTTTGGACGGAAGAGACCCAGTACTTC. This gives the protein CASSLWTEETQYF. The chain couples TRBV14 to TRBJ2-5; D uncertain. CDR1 is SGHDN, CDR2 FVKESK, per germline. There are 13 residues in the CDR3. V was shortened by 6 bases and J by 3 bases, with 11 bases between the two germline ends.

This clonotype was seen ten or more times. The chain couples TRBV7-2 to TRBJ2-1; no firm D call. The V end was cut by 5 bases, the J end by 3 bases, with 11 bases between. The CDR3 extends over 14 amino acids. CDR1 is SGHTA and CDR2 is FQGNSA in the germline V gene. The CDR3 bases are TGTGCCAGCAGCCCCCCCGACAACTACAATGAGCAGTTCTTC. Its protein is CASSPPDNYNEQFF.